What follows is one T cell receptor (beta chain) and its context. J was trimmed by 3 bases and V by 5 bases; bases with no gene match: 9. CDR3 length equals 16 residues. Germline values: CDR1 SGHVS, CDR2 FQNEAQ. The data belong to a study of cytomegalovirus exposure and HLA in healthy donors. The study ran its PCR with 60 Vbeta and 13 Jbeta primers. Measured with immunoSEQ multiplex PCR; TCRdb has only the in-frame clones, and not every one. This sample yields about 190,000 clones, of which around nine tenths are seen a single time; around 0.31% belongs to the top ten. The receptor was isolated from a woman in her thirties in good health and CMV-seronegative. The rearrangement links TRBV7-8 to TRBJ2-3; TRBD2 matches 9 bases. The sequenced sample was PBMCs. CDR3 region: CASSPFRLAGTDTQYF. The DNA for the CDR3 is TGTGCCAGCAGCCCCTTTCGGCTAGCGGGAACAGATACGCAGTATTTT.